The 8 T cell receptor beta chains in this list originate from one sample, sequenced in a study of blood T cell repertoires in COVID-19. Clones were sequenced by immunoSEQ multiplex PCR, and TCRdb holds only the in-frame ones, with some missing. The data hold 250,000 to 350,000 clones, with approximately 86% observed a single time. The sample was peripheral blood. Receptors originate from a woman in her forties or fifties who had recovered from COVID-19.

This clone has just one count. This chain joins TRBV2 and TRBJ1-2; a weak D match, TRBD1 (6 bases). CDR3 size: 13 residues. Germline loops: CDR1 SNHLY, CDR2 FYNNEI. Trimming cost V 1 base and J 7 bases, with 10 bases left between them. The CDR3 here is CASSEGRGLGYTF. The DNA for the CDR3 is TGTGCCAGCAGTGAAGGCAGGGGCCTTGGCTACACCTTC.

In DNA form, the CDR3 reads TGCGCCAGCAGCTTGCAGACAGGGGCCACAGATACGCAGTATTTT. This codes for CASSLQTGATDTQYF. The chain employs TRBV4-3 and TRBJ2-3, with 8 bases fitting TRBD1. The CDR3 consists of 15 residues. Germline V gives CDR1 LGHNA, CDR2 YSLEER. The junction had 6 bases not matched to a gene; V was cut back by 5 bases and J by 2 bases.

The chain links TRBV13 to TRBJ1-5, with D possibly TRBD1 on 6 matching bases. This CDR3 is 15 amino acids long. CDR1 is PRHDT and CDR2 is FYEKMQ in the germline V gene (reference sequence). Trimming pared 5 bases from V and 4 bases from J, leaving 15 bases between. The CDR3 region has the DNA TGTGCCAGCAGCCAAGGACGGGGGGCTAATCAGCCCCAGCATTTT. This translates into CASSQGRGANQPQHF. Supplemented by reference TRBV13 and TRBJ1-5, the full variable domain reads AAGVIQSPRHLIKEKRETATLKCYPIPRHDTVYWYQQGPGQDPQFLISFYEKMQSDKGSIPDRFSAQQFSDYHSELNMSSLELGDSALYFCASSQGRGANQPQHFGDGTRLSIL.

V and J are TRBV27 and TRBJ2-7; tentative D call: TRBD2 (5 bases). CDR1 and CDR2 from the germline V gene are MNHEY and SMNVEV (reference sequence). The CDR3 runs 14 residues. V lost 5 bases and J 2 bases, leaving 13 bases between the germline ends. DNA for the CDR3: TGTGCCAGCAGTCCGTCAGACTACCCCTACGAGCAGTACTTC. Translation: CASSPSDYPYEQYF.

The rearrangement uses TRBV6-2 or TRBV6-3 and TRBJ1-1; TRBD1 aligns across 8 bases. J lost 0 bases, V lost 1 base, and 4 bases had no gene match. There are 16 residues in the CDR3. Germline CDR1 MNHEY, CDR2 SVGEGT. This CDR3 is CASSYYGQGLNTEAFF. CDR3 coding DNA: TGTGCCAGCAGTTACTATGGACAGGGTCTGAACACTGAAGCTTTCTTT.

This chain links TRBV2 with TRBJ2-1, with D hard to call. The CDR3 extends over 15 amino acids. The V end was cut by 4 bases, the J end by 0 bases, with 10 bases between. Germline V gene sequence: CDR1 SNHLY, CDR2 FYNNEI. The CDR3 protein is CASSGYSSSYNEQFF. The CDR3 nucleotides read TGTGCCAGCAGTGGGTATAGCAGCTCCTACAATGAGCAGTTCTTC.

The chain combines TRBV29-1 with TRBJ1-2; 7 nucleotides line up with TRBD1. The CDR3 is made up of 13 amino acids. Germline V gene data show CDR1 as SQVTM and CDR2 as ANQGSEA. Trimming took 5 bases from V and 8 from J; bases not matched to a gene: 11. This CDR3 reads CSVFPDRAGGYTF. The CDR3 nucleotides are TGCAGCGTTTTCCCCGACAGGGCAGGCGGCTACACCTTC.

The chain is built from TRBV19 and TRBJ1-1, with 7 positions matching TRBD1. The J segment lost 1 base and the V segment lost 3 bases, leaving 8 bases of the junction unmatched. Germline-derived CDR1 and CDR2 are LNHDA and SQIVND (reference sequence). There are 16 residues in the CDR3. The CDR3 is CASSIRTGLANTEAFF. The DNA for the CDR3 is TGTGCCAGTAGTATTAGGACAGGTTTGGCGAACACTGAAGCTTTCTTT.